This T cell receptor beta chain was sequenced during a study of T cells after yellow fever vaccination. Broader study findings: Subsequent booster samples again held most clones from primary vaccination (around 96% CD4, roughly 90% CD8).

This clonotype occurred many times. Its antigen is unidentified. TCRdb ran MiXCR on the 5' RACE reads and lists one entry per CDR3 protein. Here the sample spans about 220,000 distinct CDR3 sequences, less than 3.5% being singletons. CDR1 is SGHTA and CDR2 is FQGNSA in the germline V gene. This CDR3 is built from 15 residues. V was pared by 1 base and J by 0 bases, with 9 bases between. The source of this sequence is a man aged 18 to 35 who received the YFV17D yellow fever vaccine. The chain links TRBV7-2 to TRBJ1-2; no firm D call. The sample was CD4+ T cells sorted from PBMCs, taken 10 days after the yellow fever booster vaccination. In DNA, the CDR3 is TGTGCCAGCAGCTTAGGGCTGCGGTCTAACTATGGCTACACCTTC. Amino acid sequence: CASSLGLRSNYGYTF.